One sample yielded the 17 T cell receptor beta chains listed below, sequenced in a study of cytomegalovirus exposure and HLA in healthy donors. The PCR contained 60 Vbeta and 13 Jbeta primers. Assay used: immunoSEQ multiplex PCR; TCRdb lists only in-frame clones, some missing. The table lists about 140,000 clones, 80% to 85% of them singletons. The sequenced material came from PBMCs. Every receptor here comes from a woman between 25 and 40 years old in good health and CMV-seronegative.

The CDR3 sequence: CASGRERGKAGNEKLFF. The CDR3 DNA reads as TGTGCCAGCGGGAGAGAACGGGGGAAGGCGGGTAATGAAAAACTGTTTTTT. J is TRBJ1-4 and V is TRBV19; D might be TRBD1 (5 bases). With 9 bases removed from V and 4 bases from J, the gap between germline ends came to 24 bases. From germline, CDR1 is LNHDA and CDR2 SQIVND (reference sequence). The CDR3 runs to 17 residues.

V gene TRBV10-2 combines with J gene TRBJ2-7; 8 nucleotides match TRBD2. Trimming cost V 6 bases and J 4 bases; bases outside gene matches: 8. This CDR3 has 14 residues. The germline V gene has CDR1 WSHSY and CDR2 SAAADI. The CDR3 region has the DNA TGCGCCAGCAGCTCGAGCGGGGGCCCATACGAGCAGTACTTC. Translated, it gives CASSSSGGPYEQYF.

CDR3 sequence: CASSSQGASNQPQHF. The CDR3 DNA reads as TGTGCCAGCAGCTCACAGGGGGCTAGCAATCAGCCCCAGCATTTT. This chain uses TRBV7-8 with TRBJ1-5; TRBD1 aligns across 9 bases. The CDR3 length is 15 residues. V was clipped by 4 bases and J by 0 bases; unmatched bases: 1. Germline V lookup: CDR1 SGHVS, CDR2 FQNEAQ.

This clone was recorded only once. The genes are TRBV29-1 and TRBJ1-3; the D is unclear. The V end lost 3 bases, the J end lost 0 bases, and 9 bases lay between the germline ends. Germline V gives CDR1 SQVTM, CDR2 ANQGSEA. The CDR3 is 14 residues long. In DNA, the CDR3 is TGCAGCGTTGAGGAGACCGGCTCTGGAAACACCATATATTTT. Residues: CSVEETGSGNTIYF.

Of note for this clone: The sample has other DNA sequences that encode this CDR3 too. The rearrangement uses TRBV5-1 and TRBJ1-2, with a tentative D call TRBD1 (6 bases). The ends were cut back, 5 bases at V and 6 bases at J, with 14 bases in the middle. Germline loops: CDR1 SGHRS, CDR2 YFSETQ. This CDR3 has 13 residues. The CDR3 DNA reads TGCGCCAGCAGGAGTCCACAGGGCCATGGCTACACCTTC. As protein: CASRSPQGHGYTF.

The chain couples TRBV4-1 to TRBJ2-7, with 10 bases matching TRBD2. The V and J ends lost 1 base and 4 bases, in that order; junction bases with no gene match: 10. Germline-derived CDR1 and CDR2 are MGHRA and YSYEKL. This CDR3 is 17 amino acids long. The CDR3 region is CASSQGGPGTSEYEQYF. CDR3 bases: TGCGCCAGCAGCCAAGGCGGGCCTGGGACTAGCGAGTACGAGCAGTACTTC.

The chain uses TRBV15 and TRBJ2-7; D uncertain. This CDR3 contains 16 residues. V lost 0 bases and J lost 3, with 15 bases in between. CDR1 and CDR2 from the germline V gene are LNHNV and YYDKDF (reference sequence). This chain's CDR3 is CATSRDPIRQVYEQYF. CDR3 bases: TGTGCCACCAGCAGAGACCCGATTCGTCAGGTCTACGAGCAGTACTTC. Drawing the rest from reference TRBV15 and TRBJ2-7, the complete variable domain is DAMVIQNPRYQVTQFGKPVTLSCSQTLNHNVMYWYQQKSSQAPKLLFHYYDKDFNNEADTPDNFQSRRPNTSFCFLDIRSPGLGDTAMYLCATSRDPIRQVYEQYFGPGTRLTVT.

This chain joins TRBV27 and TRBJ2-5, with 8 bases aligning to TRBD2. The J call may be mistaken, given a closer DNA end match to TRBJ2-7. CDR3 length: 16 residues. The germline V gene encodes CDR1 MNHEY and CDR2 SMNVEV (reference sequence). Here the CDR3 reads CASSLLTGGPYSEQYF. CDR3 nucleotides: TGTGCCAGCAGTTTACTAACGGGAGGGCCTTATTCCGAGCAGTACTTC.

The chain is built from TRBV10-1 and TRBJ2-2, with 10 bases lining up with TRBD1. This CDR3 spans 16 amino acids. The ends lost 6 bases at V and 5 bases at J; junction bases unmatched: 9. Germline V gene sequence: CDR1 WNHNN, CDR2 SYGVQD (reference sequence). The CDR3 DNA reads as TGCGCCAGCAGCGCCCCGGGACAGGGGAGGACCGGGGAGCTGTTTTTT. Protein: CASSAPGQGRTGELFF.

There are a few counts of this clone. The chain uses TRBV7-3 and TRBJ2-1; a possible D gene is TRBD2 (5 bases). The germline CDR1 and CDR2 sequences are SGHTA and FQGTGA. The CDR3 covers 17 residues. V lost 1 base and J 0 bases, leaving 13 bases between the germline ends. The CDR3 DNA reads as TGTGCCAGCAGCTTAATGGGAGCCCCGAGCTCCTACAATGAGCAGTTCTTC. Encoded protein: CASSLMGAPSSYNEQFF.

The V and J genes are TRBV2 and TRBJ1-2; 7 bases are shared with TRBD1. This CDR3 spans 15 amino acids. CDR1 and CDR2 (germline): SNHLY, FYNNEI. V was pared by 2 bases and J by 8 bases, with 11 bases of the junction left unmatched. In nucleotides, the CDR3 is TGTGCCAGCAGTGAATGGGCTACAGGGGCTGGGGGCTACACCTTC. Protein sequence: CASSEWATGAGGYTF.

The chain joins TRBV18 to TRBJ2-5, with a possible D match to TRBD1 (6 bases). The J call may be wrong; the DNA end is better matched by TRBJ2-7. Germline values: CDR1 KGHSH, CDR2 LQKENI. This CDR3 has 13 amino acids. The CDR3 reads CASTDRGSYEQYF. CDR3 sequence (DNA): TGTGCCAGCACGGACAGAGGCTCCTACGAGCAGTACTTC.

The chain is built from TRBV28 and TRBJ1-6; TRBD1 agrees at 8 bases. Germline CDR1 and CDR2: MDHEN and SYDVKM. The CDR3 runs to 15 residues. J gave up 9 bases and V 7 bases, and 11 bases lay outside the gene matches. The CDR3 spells CASMGAGTGGSPLHF. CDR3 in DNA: TGTGCCAGCATGGGGGCCGGGACAGGAGGTTCACCCCTCCACTTT. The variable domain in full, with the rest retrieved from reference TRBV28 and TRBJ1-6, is DVKVTQSSRYLVKRTGEKVFLECVQDMDHENMFWYRQDPGLGLRLIYFSYDVKMKEKGDIPEGYSVSREKKERFSLILESASTNQTSMYLCASMGAGTGGSPLHFGNGTRLTVT.

The CDR3 protein is CATGEFNYGYTF. The CDR3 DNA sequence: TGTGCCACGGGGGAGTTCAACTATGGCTACACCTTC. J is TRBJ1-2 and V is TRBV6-4; TRBD1 might be the D (5 bases). The CDR3 is made up of 12 amino acids. The V end lost 10 bases, the J end lost 2 bases, and 11 bases lay between the germline ends. Germline CDR1 and CDR2: MRHNA and SNTAGT.

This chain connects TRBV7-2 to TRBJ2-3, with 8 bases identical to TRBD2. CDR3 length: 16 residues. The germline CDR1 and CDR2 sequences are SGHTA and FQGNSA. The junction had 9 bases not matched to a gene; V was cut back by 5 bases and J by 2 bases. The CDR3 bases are TGTGCCAGCAGCCGTCACTCGGGGGGGTTCACAGATACGCAGTATTTT. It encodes CASSRHSGGFTDTQYF.

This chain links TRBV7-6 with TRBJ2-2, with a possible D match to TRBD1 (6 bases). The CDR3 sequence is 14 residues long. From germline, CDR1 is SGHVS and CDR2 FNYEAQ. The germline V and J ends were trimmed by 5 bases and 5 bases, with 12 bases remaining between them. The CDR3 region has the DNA TGTGCCAGCAGCAAACAGGGTGGAACCGGGGAGCTGTTTTTT. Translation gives CASSKQGGTGELFF.

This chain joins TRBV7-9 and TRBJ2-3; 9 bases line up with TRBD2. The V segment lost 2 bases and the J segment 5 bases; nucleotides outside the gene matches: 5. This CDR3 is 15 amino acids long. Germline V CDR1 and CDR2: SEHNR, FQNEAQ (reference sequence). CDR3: CASSLRLAGRDTQYF. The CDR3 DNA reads TGTGCCAGCAGCTTAAGGCTAGCGGGAAGAGATACGCAGTATTTT.